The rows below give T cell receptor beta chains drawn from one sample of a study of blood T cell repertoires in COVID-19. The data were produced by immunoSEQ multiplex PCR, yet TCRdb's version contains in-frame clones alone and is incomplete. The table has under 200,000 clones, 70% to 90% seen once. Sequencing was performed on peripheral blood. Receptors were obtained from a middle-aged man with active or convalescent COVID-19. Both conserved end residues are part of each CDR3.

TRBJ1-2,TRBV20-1,CSASSGARGYTF
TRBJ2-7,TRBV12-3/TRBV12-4,CASSFEPSYEQYF
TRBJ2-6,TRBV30,CAWDRDNSGANVLTF
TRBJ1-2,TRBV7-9,CASSPRQDYGYTF
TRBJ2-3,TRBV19,CASSAGVRTDTQYF
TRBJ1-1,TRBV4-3,CASSQPGAPEAFF
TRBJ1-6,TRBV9,CASSVDSFYNSPLHF
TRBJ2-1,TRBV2,CASKTSGGNNEQFF
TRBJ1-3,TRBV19,CASNKDRGAGNTIYF
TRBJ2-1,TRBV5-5,CASSLGQGSYNEQFF
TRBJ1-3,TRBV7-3,CASSLKGAGTTGNTIYF
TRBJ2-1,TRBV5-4,CASSLDLAGAEQFF
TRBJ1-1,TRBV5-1,CASISGTGDPTEAFF
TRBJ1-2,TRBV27,CASRGAYGYTF
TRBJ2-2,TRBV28,CASSSRTGRNTGELFF
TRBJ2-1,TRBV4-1,CASSQDSLADSEQFF
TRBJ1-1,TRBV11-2,CASSLNRGPSEAFF
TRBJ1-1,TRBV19,CASSIIREGGRAEAFF
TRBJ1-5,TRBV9,CASSQGFSNQPQHF
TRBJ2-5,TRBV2,CASSQGTGFAETQYF
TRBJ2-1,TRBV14,CASSRWTSGSNEQFF
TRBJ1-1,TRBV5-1,CASSGTGLGTEAFF
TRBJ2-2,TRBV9,CASSVGQGAAGELFF
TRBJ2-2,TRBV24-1,CATSDSYRDRNTGELFF
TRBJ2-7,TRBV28,CASQTGFIYEQYF